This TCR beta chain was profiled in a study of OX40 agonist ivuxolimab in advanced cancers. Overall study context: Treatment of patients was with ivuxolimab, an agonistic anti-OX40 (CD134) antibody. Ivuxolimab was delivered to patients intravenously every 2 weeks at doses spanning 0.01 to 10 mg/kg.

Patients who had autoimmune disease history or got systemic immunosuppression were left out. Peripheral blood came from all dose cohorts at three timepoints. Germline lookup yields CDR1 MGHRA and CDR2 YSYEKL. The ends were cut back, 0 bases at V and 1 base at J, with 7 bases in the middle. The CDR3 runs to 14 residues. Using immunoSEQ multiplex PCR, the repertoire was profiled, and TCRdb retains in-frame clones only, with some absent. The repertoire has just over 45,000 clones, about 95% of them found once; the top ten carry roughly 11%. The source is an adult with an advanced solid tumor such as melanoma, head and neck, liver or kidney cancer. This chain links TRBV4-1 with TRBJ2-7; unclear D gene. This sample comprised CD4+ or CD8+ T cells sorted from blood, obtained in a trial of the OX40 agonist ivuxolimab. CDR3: CASSQDLESYEQYF. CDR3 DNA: TGCGCCAGCAGCCAAGATCTGGAGTCCTACGAGCAGTACTTC.